The rows below give T cell receptor beta chains drawn from one sample of a study of beta chain features in type 1 diabetes. Sequenced by immunoSEQ multiplex PCR; TCRdb stores in-frame clones only, minus some. The table shows 450,000 to 550,000 clones, with 25% to 35% occurring only once. The sample consisted of naive CD4+ T cells from blood. The receptors come from a man between 18 and 35 years old in good health. Each CDR3 is given with its conserved first and last residue. The D gene is left open where the match is weak. Only part of the rows carry a size: once, few, many, or a class if the clone is expanded.

>TRBV12-5|TRBJ2-3|.|.
TGTGCTAGTGGTTTTAATACGCAGTATTTT
CASGFNTQYF
>TRBV7-2|TRBJ2-1|.|.
TGTGCCAGCAGCTCCCAGGCTAGCAGAACCTACAATGAGCAGTTCTTC
CASSSQASRTYNEQFF
>TRBV5-4|TRBJ2-5|TRBD2|few
TGTGCCAGCAGCGCTGGACTAGCGGGAGGGGCAGAGGAGACCCAGTACTTC
CASSAGLAGGAEETQYF
>TRBV7-6|TRBJ2-3|.|.
TGTGCCAGCAGCTTAGCAGCGAGCACAGATACGCAGTATTTT
CASSLAASTDTQYF
>TRBV7-9|TRBJ2-7|.|few
TGTGCCAGCAGCTCCGGCCTCGAGCAGTACTTC
CASSSGLEQYF
>TRBV9|TRBJ1-5|.|.
TGTGCCAGCAGCGTAGGTCTAAATCAGCCCCAGCATTTT
CASSVGLNQPQHF
>TRBV25-1|TRBJ2-7|TRBD2|.
TGTGCCAGCAGTGAATACGGGACTAGCGGGAGATACGAGCAGTACTTC
CASSEYGTSGRYEQYF
>TRBV29-1|TRBJ2-1|TRBD2|few
TGCAGCGTTGTAGCTAGCGGGGCCTACAATGAGCAGTTCTTC
CSVVASGAYNEQFF
>TRBV7-9|TRBJ2-1|TRBD1|few
TGTGCCAGCTCCCCCCACGGGACAGGGGATGGTGAGCAGTTCTTC
CASSPHGTGDGEQFF
>TRBV15|TRBJ2-5|TRBD1|few
TGTGCCTCCGGACAGGGGAGGGAGACCCAGTACTTC
CASGQGRETQYF
>TRBV29-1|TRBJ2-5|.|.
TGCAGCGTTGAAATCGTTCTGGAGACCCAGTACTTC
CSVEIVLETQYF
>TRBV9|TRBJ2-1|.|few
TGTGCCAGCAGCGTAAGCGATACCAATGAGCAGTTCTTC
CASSVSDTNEQFF
>TRBV10-3|TRBJ2-2|TRBD1|.
TGTGCCGTCAAACGGGACAGCGCGAACACCGGGGAGCTGTTTTTT
CAVKRDSANTGELFF
>TRBV28|TRBJ2-5|.|.
TGTGCCAGCAGTACTAGGGAGACCCAGTACTTC
CASSTRETQYF
>TRBV7-2|TRBJ2-3|TRBD1|.
TGTGCCAGCAGCCCTGGACAGGGTCCAGATACGCAGTATTTT
CASSPGQGPDTQYF
>TRBV7-3|TRBJ2-7|.|.
TGTGCCAGCAGCGCGGGGAGTGGTGAGCAGTACTTC
CASSAGSGEQYF
>TRBV27|TRBJ2-3|TRBD1|few
TGTGCCAGCAGCCGGGACAGGGGCACAGATACGCAGTATTTT
CASSRDRGTDTQYF
>TRBV29-1|TRBJ1-2|.|.
TGCAGCGTTGAAAGGATATACAGGGAACACTATGGCTACACCTTC
CSVERIYREHYGYTF
>TRBV9|TRBJ2-3|.|.
TGTGCCAGCAGCTCCTGGGATGCTAGCACAGATACGCAGTATTTT
CASSSWDASTDTQYF
>TRBV18|TRBJ2-5|.|.
TGTGCCAGCTCCCGACTATTATCGGAGGGAGAGACCCAGTACTTC
CASSRLLSEGETQYF
>TRBV5-1|TRBJ2-3|TRBD2|.
TGCGCCAGCAGCACCGGGACTAGCGGTTACACAGATACGCAGTATTTT
CASSTGTSGYTDTQYF
>TRBV30|TRBJ2-3|TRBD2|few
TGTGCCTGGAGTGTGGTTCGGACTAGCGGGGGTTATACGCAGTATTTT
CAWSVVRTSGGYTQYF
>TRBV27|TRBJ2-1|TRBD2|few
TGTGCCAGCAGGCCAGCGGGAGGTTCCTACAATGAGCAGTTCTTC
CASRPAGGSYNEQFF
>TRBV7-8|TRBJ2-6|.|few
TGTGCCAGCAGCTTACGAGGGCCCGGGGCCAACGTCCTGACTTTC
CASSLRGPGANVLTF
>TRBV10-3|TRBJ2-7|TRBD1|few
TGTGCCTTACGACAGGGTGGCGAGCAGTACTTC
CALRQGGEQYF